The clone carrying this T cell receptor (beta chain) was counted at least ten times. The target antigen is unknown. The assay was carried out at the deep level. Sequencing was performed with immunoSEQ multiplex PCR; in TCRdb, only in-frame clones are kept and a portion is missing. The sample lists 450,000 to 550,000 clones; 60% to 85% were seen once. CDR3 length equals 16 residues. Per germline, CDR1 LNHNV and CDR2 YYDKDF (reference sequence). Trimming at V came to 0 bases and at J to 4 bases, leaving 4 bases not matched to a gene. This specimen belongs to a study of shared clonotypes between healthy human individuals. Overall study findings and caveats: The researchers took only blood, and tissue repertoires probably look different.

The sequenced material came from PBMCs. The sequence derives from a woman aged 40 to 49 in good health. Some clones in this sample may be carry-over from other donors' samples. The chain couples TRBV15 to TRBJ2-5; 11 bases agree with TRBD2. CDR3 protein: CATSRELAGVGETQYF. The CDR3 region has the DNA TGTGCCACCAGCAGAGAACTAGCGGGAGTCGGAGAGACCCAGTACTTC.